This T cell receptor beta chain derives from a study of blood T cell repertoires in COVID-19. Study details: Samples taken during acute and convalescent COVID-19 were collected in the United States, Italy and Spain. PBMCs, B-cell-depleted T cells, or T cells provided the cDNA or gDNA that made up the material.

The authors' processing: It was from reference gene primer amplification that nucleated cell counts were estimated. Clones were read by immunoSEQ multiplex PCR, and TCRdb kept only the in-frame ones, dropping some. V and J calls and clone size are those listed in that table; D and trimming were worked out from the DNA. The data contain under 250,000 clones, 70% to 90% of them singletons. The CDR3 is made up of 19 amino acids. Germline values: CDR1 SGHDT, CDR2 YYEEEE. V lost 3 bases and J 4 bases, leaving 26 bases between the germline ends. The chain combines TRBV5-6 with TRBJ1-5; D might be TRBD1 (6 bases). Sequenced input: peripheral blood. The source of this sequence is a man aged 45-60 years with COVID-19, enrolled during active disease. Here the CDR3 DNA reads TGTGCCAGCAGCTCCACTGGACAGTCAATACCCCGTACGAATCAGCCCCAGCATTTT. It codes for CASSSTGQSIPRTNQPQHF. Using reference TRBV5-6 and TRBJ1-5 for the parts outside the CDR3, the full variable domain is DAGVTQSPTHLIKTRGQQVTLRCSPKSGHDTVSWYQQALGQGPQFIFQYYEEEERQRGNFPDRFSGHQFPNYSSELNVNALLLGDSALYLCASSSTGQSIPRTNQPQHFGDGTRLSIL.